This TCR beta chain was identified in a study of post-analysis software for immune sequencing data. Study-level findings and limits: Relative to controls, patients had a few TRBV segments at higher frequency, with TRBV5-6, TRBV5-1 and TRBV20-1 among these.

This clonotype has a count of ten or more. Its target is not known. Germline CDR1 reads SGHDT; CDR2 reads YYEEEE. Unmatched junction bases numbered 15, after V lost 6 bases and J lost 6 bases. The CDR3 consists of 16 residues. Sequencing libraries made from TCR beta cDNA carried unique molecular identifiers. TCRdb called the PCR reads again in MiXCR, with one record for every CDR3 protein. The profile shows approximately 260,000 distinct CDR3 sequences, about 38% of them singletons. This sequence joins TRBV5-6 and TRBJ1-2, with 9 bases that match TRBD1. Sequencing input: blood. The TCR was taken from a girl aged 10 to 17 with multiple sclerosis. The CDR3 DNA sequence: TGTGCCAGCAACATACAGGGGGCGAGTAATATCGATGGCTACACCTTC. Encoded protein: CASNIQGASNIDGYTF.